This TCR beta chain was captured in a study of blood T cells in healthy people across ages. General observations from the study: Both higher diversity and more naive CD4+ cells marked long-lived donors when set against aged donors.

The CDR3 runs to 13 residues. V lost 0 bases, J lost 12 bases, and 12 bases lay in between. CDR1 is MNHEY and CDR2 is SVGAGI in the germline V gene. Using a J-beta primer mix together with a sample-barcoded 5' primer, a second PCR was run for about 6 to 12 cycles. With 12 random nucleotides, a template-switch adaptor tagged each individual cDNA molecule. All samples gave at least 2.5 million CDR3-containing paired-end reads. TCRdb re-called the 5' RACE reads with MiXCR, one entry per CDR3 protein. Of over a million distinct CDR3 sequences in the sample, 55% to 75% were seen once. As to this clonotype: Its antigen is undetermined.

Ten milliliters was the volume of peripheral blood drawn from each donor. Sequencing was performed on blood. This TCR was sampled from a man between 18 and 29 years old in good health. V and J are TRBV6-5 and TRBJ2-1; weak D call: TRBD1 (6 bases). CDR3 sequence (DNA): TGTGCCAGCAGTTACTCAAGAAAAGGGGGGCAGTTCTTC. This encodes CASSYSRKGGQFF.